This T cell receptor (beta chain) was documented in a study of regulatory T cells in long-lasting Graves disease. Study-wide findings and caveats: New patients shared fewer public clonotypes (about 1,000) than persistent patients did (around 3,000).

This CDR3 has 14 amino acids. Trimming stripped 6 bases from V and 3 bases from J, with 14 bases between. Germline CDR1 reads MNHEY; CDR2 reads SMNVEV (reference sequence). With iRepertoire HTBI primers and Arm-PCR of CDR3 regions, TCR beta libraries were built. TCRdb analysed the multiplex PCR reads with MiXCR anew, one entry per CDR3 protein. The profile shows 530,000 or so distinct CDR3 sequences, around 15% of them singletons. Worth noting for this clonotype: Antigen specificity is unknown.

Regarding time point: newly diagnosed GD, antithyroid drugs for less than 3 months. Making the TCR library involved RNA that had been extracted from PBMCs. This sample also belongs to another study, concerning T cells in Graves' hyperthyroidism and ophthalmopathy.

The clonotype comes from a man in his late teens or twenties with Graves disease. The chain uses TRBV27 and TRBJ1-1, with D perhaps matching TRBD1 (5 bases). The source material was peripheral blood mononuclear cells (PBMCs), sampled at new diagnosis, from a patient treated with antithyroid drugs. Here the CDR3 reads CASSPSIGDTEAFF. DNA for the CDR3: TGTGCCAGCAGCCCTTCGATAGGGGACACTGAAGCTTTCTTT.